Reported below is one TCR beta chain. The sample originates from a study of blood T cell repertoires in COVID-19. Looked up from germline, CDR1 is SQVTM and CDR2 is ANQGSEA. The CDR3 is made up of 12 amino acids. Trimming took off 7 bases at V and 8 bases at J, with 15 bases between the two ends. Here immunoSEQ multiplex PCR was the method, and the copy in TCRdb shows in-frame clones only, minus some. The sample has a few hundred thousand clones; about 88% are singletons. Sequencing was carried out using PBMCs or T cells enriched from blood (not recorded which). This receptor was obtained from a woman younger than 45 who had recovered from COVID-19. The chain couples TRBV29-1 to TRBJ2-1; tentatively, D is TRBD2 (5 bases). CDR3 bases: TGCAGCGGTCGCGAGGGTTGGGATGAGCAGTTCTTC. As protein: CSGREGWDEQFF.